This entry is about one T cell receptor beta chain. Its antigen is unknown. Authors of the study amplified TCR beta CDR3 regions from RNA transcripts. Researchers ran a first-round RT-PCR on the TCR CDR3 using the HTBI primer set. TCRdb processed the multiplex PCR reads anew with MiXCR; each CDR3 protein has one entry. The profile shows over 500,000 distinct CDR3 sequences, about 15% of them singletons. This specimen comes from a study of T cells in Graves' hyperthyroidism and ophthalmopathy. Findings of the study overall: Blood also carried most thyroid clonotypes expanded above 0.001.

Clinicians diagnosed patients from clinical symptoms, serum thyroxine and TRAb, thyroid ultrasound and orbital computed tomography. The CDR3 spans 18 residues. J gave up 2 bases and V 1 base, and 11 bases lay outside the gene matches. The germline gives CDR1 SGHVS, CDR2 FNYEAQ. The rearrangement uses TRBV7-6 and TRBJ2-7; 10 bases fit TRBD2. This receptor was taken from a woman under 40 with Graves' ophthalmopathy. The sample consisted of blood. The CDR3 sequence: CASSLEGELAGKPYEQYF. Written as DNA, the CDR3 is TGTGCCAGCAGCTTAGAAGGTGAACTAGCGGGAAAACCCTACGAGCAGTACTTC.